The 7 T cell receptor beta chains below were found in one sample sequenced in a study of T cell clones after liver transplantation. TCRdb's copy holds only in-frame clones and misses some; the assay was immunoSEQ multiplex PCR. Counted here are about 6,100 clones, about 80% occurring once; the ten biggest clones make up 37%. Specimen: CD8+ T cells from blood, collected 24 months after liver transplant. Receptor source: a human patient who received a liver transplant. Some of these T cells may belong to the graft donor.

This clone is classed as medium-sized. The chain joins TRBV9 to TRBJ1-2; tentatively, D is TRBD1 (6 bases). Trimming took 4 bases from V and 8 from J, leaving 15 bases between them. The CDR3 has 13 amino acids. CDR1 and CDR2 from the germline V gene are SGDLS and YYNGEE. As DNA, the CDR3 is TGTGCCAGCAGCCCGGGGGGGCAGAGGGGCTACACCTTC. Translated: CASSPGGQRGYTF.

V is TRBV6-5 and J is TRBJ1-1; no definite D call. Trimming removed 3 bases at V and 3 bases at J, with 8 bases between. This CDR3 region has 13 residues. The germline gives CDR1 MNHEY, CDR2 SVGAGI. CDR3 DNA: TGTGCCAGCAGTTATCAGGCCTACACTGAAGCTTTCTTT. The encoded protein is CASSYQAYTEAFF.

This rearrangement joins TRBV7-8 to TRBJ2-7; 11 bases fit TRBD2. This CDR3 region has 14 residues. Trimming removed 2 bases from V and 3 bases from J; junction bases left unmatched: 0. Germline V gives CDR1 SGHVS, CDR2 FQNEAQ. CDR3 region: CASSLTSGSYEQYF. The CDR3 DNA follows: TGTGCCAGCAGCTTAACTAGCGGGAGCTACGAGCAGTACTTC.

The chain combines TRBV7-6 with TRBJ2-7; no clear D. Trimming stripped 1 base from V and 2 bases from J, with 3 bases between. Germline V gene data show CDR1 as SGHVS and CDR2 as FNYEAQ. The CDR3 runs to 12 residues. CDR3 loop: CASSLDPYEQYF. As DNA, the CDR3 is TGTGCCAGCAGCTTAGACCCCTACGAGCAGTACTTC. Full variable domain (rest looked up from reference TRBV7-6 and TRBJ2-7): GAGVSQSPRYKVTKRGQDVALRCDPISGHVSLYWYRQALGQGPEFLTYFNYEAQQDKSGLPNDRFSAERPEGSISTLTIQRTEQRDSAMYRCASSLDPYEQYFGPGTRLTVT.

This chain uses TRBV11-3 with TRBJ2-3, with TRBD2 matching over 10 bases. The CDR3 has 16 residues. V trimming: 5 bases; J trimming: 6 bases; junction bases outside the gene matches: 11. The germline V gene encodes CDR1 SGHNT and CDR2 YENEEA. This CDR3 reads CASSGGASGSLDTQYF. The CDR3 region has the DNA TGTGCCAGCAGCGGGGGGGCTAGCGGGAGCTTGGATACGCAGTATTTT. The whole variable domain, remainder taken from reference TRBV11-3 and TRBJ2-3, is EAGVVQSPRYKIIEKKQPVAFWCNPISGHNTLYWYLQNLGQGPELLIRYENEEAVDDSQLPKDRFSAERLKGVDSTLKIQPAELGDSAVYLCASSGGASGSLDTQYFGPGTRLTVL.

Sample share makes this clone medium-sized. The chain joins TRBV29-1 to TRBJ2-1; TRBD1 agrees at 8 bases. Trimming cost V 3 bases and J 2 bases; bases outside gene matches: 6. CDR1 SQVTM and CDR2 ANQGSEA come from the germline V gene. This CDR3 spans 15 amino acids. The DNA of the CDR3 is TGCAGCGTTGATTCGGACAGGGCCCCCTACAATGAGCAGTTCTTC. Translating it yields CSVDSDRAPYNEQFF.

By share, this clone ranks as medium-sized. The chain has TRBV27 and TRBJ1-1; D remains ambiguous. Germline lookup yields CDR1 MNHEY and CDR2 SMNVEV (reference sequence). This CDR3 contains 13 residues. The V end lost 0 bases, the J end lost 2 bases, and 4 bases lay between the germline ends. DNA for the CDR3: TGTGCCAGCAGTTTATCGGCCAACACTGAAGCTTTCTTT. Protein sequence: CASSLSANTEAFF.